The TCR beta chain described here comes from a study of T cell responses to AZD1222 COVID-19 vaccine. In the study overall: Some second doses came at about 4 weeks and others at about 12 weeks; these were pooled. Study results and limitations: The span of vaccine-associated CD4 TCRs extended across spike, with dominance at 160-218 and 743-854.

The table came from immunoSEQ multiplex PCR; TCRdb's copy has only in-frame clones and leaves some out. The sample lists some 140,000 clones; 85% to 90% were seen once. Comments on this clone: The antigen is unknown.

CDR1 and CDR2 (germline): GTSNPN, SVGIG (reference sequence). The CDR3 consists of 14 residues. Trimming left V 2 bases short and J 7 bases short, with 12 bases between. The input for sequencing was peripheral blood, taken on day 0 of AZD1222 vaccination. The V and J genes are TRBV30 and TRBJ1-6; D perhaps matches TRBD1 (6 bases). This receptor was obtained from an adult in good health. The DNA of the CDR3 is TGTGCCTGGAGTCATCGGGGGGCGAATTCACCCCTCCACTTT. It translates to CAWSHRGANSPLHF.